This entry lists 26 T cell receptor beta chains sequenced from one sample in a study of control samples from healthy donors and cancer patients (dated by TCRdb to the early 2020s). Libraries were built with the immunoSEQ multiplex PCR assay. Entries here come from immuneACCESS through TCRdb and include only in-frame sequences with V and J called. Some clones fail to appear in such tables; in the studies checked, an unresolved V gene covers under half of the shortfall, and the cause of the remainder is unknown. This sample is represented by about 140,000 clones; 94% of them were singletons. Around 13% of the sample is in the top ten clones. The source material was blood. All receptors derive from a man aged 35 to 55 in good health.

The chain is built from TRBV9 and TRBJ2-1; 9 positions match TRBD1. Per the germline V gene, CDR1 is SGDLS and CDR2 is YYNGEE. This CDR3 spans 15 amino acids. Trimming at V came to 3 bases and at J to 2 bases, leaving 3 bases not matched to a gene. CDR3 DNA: TGTGCCAGCAGCGCACAGGGGGCCCCCTACAATGAGCAGTTCTTC. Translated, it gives CASSAQGAPYNEQFF.

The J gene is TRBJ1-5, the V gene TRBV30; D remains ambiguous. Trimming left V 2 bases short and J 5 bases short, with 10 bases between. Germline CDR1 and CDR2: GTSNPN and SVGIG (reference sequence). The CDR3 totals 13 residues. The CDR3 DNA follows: TGTGCCTGGAGTTATGGTGCGGATCAGCCCCAGCATTTT. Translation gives CAWSYGADQPQHF.

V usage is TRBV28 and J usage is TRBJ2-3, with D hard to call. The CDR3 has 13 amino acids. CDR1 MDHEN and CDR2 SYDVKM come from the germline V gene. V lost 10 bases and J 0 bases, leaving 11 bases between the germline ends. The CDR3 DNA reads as TGTGCCACTCTCCGGGCTAGCACAGATACGCAGTATTTT. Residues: CATLRASTDTQYF.

The CDR3 nucleotides read TGCAGCGTTACGGACAACAATGAGCAGTTCTTC. It codes for CSVTDNNEQFF. V gene TRBV29-1 combines with J gene TRBJ2-1; D might be TRBD1 (5 bases). Germline V gene lookup returns CDR1 SQVTM and CDR2 ANQGSEA. This CDR3 has 11 amino acids. V gave up 5 bases and J gave up 5 bases, with 7 bases separating them.

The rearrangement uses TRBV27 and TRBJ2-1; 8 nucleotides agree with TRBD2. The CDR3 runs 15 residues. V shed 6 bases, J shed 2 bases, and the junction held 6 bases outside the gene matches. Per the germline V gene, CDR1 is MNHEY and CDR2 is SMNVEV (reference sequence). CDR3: CASRPPGLAYNEQFF. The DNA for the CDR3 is TGTGCCAGCAGGCCTCCGGGACTAGCCTACAATGAGCAGTTCTTC.

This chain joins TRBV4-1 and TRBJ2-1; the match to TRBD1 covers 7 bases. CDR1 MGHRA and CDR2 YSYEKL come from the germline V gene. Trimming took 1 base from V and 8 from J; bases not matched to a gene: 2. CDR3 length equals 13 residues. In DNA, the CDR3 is TGCGCCAGCAGCCAAGGACAGGGTGATGAGCAGTTCTTC. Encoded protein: CASSQGQGDEQFF.

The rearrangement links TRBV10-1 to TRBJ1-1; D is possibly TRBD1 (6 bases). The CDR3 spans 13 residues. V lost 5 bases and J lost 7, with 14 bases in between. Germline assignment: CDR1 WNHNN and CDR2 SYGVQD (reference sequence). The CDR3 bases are TGCGCCAGCAGTCCCGCCGGGACACTTGAAGCTTTCTTT. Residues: CASSPAGTLEAFF.

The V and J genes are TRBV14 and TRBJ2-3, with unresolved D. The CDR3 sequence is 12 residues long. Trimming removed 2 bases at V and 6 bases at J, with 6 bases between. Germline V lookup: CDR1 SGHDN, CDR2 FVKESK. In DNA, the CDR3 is TGTGCCAGCAGCCAATGGTACGATACGCAGTATTTT. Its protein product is CASSQWYDTQYF.

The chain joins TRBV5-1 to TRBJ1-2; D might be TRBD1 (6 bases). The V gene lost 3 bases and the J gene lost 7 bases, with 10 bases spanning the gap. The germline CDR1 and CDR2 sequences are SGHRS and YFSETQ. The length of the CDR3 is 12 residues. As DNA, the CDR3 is TGCGCCAGCAGCTCCACAGGGCCTGGCTACACCTTC. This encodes CASSSTGPGYTF.

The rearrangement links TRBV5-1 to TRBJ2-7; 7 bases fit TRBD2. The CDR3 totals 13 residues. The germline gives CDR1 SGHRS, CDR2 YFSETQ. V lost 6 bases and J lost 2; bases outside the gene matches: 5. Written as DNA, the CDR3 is TGCGCCAGCAAGCCTAGCGGAACCTACGAGCAGTACTTC. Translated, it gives CASKPSGTYEQYF.

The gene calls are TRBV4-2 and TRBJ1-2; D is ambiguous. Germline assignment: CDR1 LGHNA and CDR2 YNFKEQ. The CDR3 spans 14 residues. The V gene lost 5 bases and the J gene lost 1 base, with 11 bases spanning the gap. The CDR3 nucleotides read TGTGCCAGCAGCTTTAATACCCTTAACTATGGCTACACCTTC. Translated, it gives CASSFNTLNYGYTF.

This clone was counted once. CDR3 protein: CASSEAVTGWYEQYF. The CDR3 DNA sequence: TGTGCCAGCAGTGAGGCAGTGACAGGGTGGTACGAGCAGTACTTC. This rearrangement joins TRBV6-1 to TRBJ2-7; 7 nucleotides agree with TRBD1. Germline-derived CDR1 and CDR2 are MNHNS and SASEGT. Trimming took 3 bases from V and 4 from J; bases not matched to a gene: 9. This CDR3 has 15 residues.

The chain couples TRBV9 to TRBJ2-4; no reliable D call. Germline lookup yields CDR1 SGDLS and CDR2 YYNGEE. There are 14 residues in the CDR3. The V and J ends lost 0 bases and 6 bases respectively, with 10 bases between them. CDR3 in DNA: TGTGCCAGCAGCGTAGAGGGCAGAGCAAACATTCAGTACTTC. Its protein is CASSVEGRANIQYF. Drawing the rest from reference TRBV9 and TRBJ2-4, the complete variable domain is DSGVTQTPKHLITATGQRVTLRCSPRSGDLSVYWYQQSLDQGLQFLIQYYNGEERAKGNILERFSAQQFPDLHSELNLSSLELGDSALYFCASSVEGRANIQYFGAGTRLSVL.

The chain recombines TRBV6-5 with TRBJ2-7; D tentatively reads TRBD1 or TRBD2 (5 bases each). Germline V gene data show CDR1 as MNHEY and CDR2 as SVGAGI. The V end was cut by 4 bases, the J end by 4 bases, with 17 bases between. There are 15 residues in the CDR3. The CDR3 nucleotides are TGTGCCAGCAGTTCCCGGGGCGCAGAGATATACGAGCAGTACTTC. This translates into CASSSRGAEIYEQYF.

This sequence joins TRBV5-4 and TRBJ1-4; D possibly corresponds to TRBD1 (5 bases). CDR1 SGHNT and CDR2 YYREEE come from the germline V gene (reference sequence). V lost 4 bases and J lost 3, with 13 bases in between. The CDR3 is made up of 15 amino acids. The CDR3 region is CASSPQGVANEKLFF. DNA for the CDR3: TGTGCCAGCAGCCCTCAGGGAGTTGCTAATGAAAAACTGTTTTTT. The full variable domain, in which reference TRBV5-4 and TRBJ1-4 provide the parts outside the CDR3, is ETGVTQSPTHLIKTRGQQVTLRCSSQSGHNTVSWYQQALGQGPQFIFQYYREEENGRGNFPPRFSGLQFPNYSSELNVNALELDDSALYLCASSPQGVANEKLFFGSGTQLSVL.

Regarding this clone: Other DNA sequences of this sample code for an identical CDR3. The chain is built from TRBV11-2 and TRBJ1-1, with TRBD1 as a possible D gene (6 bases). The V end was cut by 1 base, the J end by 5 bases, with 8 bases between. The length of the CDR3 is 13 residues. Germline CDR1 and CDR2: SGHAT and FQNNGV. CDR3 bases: TGTGCCAGCAGCTTAGGCAGGGGAACTGAAGCTTTCTTT. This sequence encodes CASSLGRGTEAFF. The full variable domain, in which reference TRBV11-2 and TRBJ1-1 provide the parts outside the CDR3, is EAGVAQSPRYKIIEKRQSVAFWCNPISGHATLYWYQQILGQGPKLLIQFQNNGVVDDSQLPKDRFSAERLKGVDSTLKIQPAKLEDSAVYLCASSLGRGTEAFFGQGTRLTVV.

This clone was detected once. CDR3 protein: CASSRQGAGTEQYF. Here the CDR3 DNA reads TGTGCCAGCAGCCGACAGGGGGCAGGGACCGAGCAGTACTTC. The chain joins TRBV7-9 to TRBJ2-7; 10 positions agree with TRBD1. The CDR3 is 14 amino acids. Germline V gene data show CDR1 as SEHNR and CDR2 as FQNEAQ (reference sequence). Trimming removed 5 bases from V and 6 bases from J; junction bases left unmatched: 7.

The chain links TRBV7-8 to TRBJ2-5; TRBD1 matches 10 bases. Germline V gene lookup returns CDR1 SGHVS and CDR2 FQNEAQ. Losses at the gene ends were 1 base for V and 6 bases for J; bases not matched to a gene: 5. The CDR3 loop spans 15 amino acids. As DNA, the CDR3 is TGTGCCAGCAGCTTAGGGACAGGGGGTCTACAGACCCAGTACTTC. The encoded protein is CASSLGTGGLQTQYF.

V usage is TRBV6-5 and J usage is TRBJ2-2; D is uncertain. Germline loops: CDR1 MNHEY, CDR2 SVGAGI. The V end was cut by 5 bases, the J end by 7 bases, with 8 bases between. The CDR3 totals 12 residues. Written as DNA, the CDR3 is TGTGCCAGCAGTCCCCCTTACGGGGAGCTGTTTTTT. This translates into CASSPPYGELFF.

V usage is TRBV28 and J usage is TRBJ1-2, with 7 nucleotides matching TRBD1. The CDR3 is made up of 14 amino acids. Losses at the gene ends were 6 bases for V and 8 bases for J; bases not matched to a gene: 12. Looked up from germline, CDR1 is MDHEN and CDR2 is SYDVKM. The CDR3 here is CASRTGIVFGGYTF. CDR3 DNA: TGTGCCAGCAGGACAGGGATAGTGTTCGGGGGCTACACCTTC.

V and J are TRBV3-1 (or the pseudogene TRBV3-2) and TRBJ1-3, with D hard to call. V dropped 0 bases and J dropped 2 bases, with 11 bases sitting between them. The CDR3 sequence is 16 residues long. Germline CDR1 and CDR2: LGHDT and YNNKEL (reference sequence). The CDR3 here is CASSQELPETGNTIYF. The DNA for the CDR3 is TGTGCCAGCAGCCAAGAGCTCCCGGAGACTGGAAACACCATATATTTT.

The CDR3 is CASSEPSGRAVNEQFF. The CDR3 coding sequence is TGTGCCAGCAGTGAGCCGAGCGGGAGGGCTGTAAATGAGCAGTTCTTC. The rearrangement uses TRBV25-1 and TRBJ2-1, with 10 bases fitting TRBD2. J was trimmed by 7 bases and V by 3 bases; bases with no gene match: 9. Germline V gene lookup returns CDR1 MGHDK and CDR2 SYGVNS. The CDR3 totals 16 residues.

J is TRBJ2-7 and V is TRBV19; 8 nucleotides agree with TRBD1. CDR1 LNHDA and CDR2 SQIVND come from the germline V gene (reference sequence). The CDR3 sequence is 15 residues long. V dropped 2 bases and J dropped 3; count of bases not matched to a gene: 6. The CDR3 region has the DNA TGTGCCAGTAGTATACTCCCGACAGGGGACTACGAGCAGTACTTC. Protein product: CASSILPTGDYEQYF.

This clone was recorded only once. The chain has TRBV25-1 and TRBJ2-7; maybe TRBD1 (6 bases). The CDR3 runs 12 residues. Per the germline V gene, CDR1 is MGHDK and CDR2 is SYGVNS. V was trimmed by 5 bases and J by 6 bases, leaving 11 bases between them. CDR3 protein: CASSLGASEQYF. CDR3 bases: TGTGCCAGCAGTTTGGGGGCCTCCGAGCAGTACTTC.

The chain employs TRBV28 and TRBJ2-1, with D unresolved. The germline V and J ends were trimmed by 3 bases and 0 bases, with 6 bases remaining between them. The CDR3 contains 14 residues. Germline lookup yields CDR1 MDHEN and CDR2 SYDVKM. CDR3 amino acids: CASSLQISYNEQFF. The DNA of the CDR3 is TGTGCCAGCAGTTTGCAGATCTCCTACAATGAGCAGTTCTTC.

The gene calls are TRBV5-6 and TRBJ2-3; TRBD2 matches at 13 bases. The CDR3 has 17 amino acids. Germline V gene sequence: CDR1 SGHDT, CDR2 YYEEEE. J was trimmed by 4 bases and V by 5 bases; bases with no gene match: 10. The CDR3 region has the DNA TGTGCCAGCAGACACCGACTAGCGGGAGGCCCCGCAGATACGCAGTATTTT. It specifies CASRHRLAGGPADTQYF.